A single sample is the source of the 19 T cell receptor gamma chains below, sequenced in a study of gamma-delta T cells after stem cell transplantation. TCRdb re-called the RT-PCR reads with CATT. This table has some 310 gamma-chain clones, 63% appearing once. Material: gamma-delta T cells. Source of these receptors: a human donor. It is not recorded whose cells these are; they may come from a transplant donor.

About this clone: Other DNA sequences in the same sample also yield this CDR3. With the J gene uncalled, the V gene is TRGV9. Germline CDR1 reads GITISATS; CDR2 reads ISYDGTV (reference sequence). The CDR3 loop spans 11 amino acids. CDR3 coding DNA: TGTGCCTTGTGGGGTGGAAGGGAGAAACTCTTC. Protein sequence: CALWGGREKLF.

The chain recombines TRGV9 with TRGJ1 or TRGJ2. The J gene is not listed in TCRdb, so it was assigned here from a DNA match to germline. The length of the CDR3 is 14 residues. The V gene's germline CDR1 is GITISATS and CDR2 ISYDGTV (reference sequence). V lost 3 bases to trimming and J lost 4 bases; unmatched junction nucleotides: 9. CDR3 coding DNA: TGTGCCTTGTGGGAGACACGTGGGTATTATAAGAAACTCTTT. Amino acids: CALWETRGYYKKLF.

This clone is termed hyperexpanded. The chain carries TRGV2 and TRGJP2. In the absence of a J gene in TCRdb, the DNA was matched to germline to assign it here. CDR1 is EGSNGY and CDR2 is YDSYNSKV in the germline V gene. This CDR3 comprises 16 residues. Germline trimming cut 4 bases from V and 2 bases from J; bases unmatched to any gene: 10. CDR3 amino acids: CATWEVAGSSDWIKTF. DNA of the CDR3: TGTGCCACCTGGGAGGTTGCTGGGAGTAGTGATTGGATCAAGACGTTT.

The chain couples TRGV9 to TRGJP. TCRdb gives no J gene; it was assigned here by matching the DNA to germline. The V segment lost 6 bases and the J segment 4 bases; nucleotides outside the gene matches: 3. Germline CDR1 and CDR2: GITISATS and ISYDGTV (reference sequence). This CDR3 is 15 amino acids long. CDR3 nucleotide sequence: TGTGCCTTGTGGACCCAAGAGTTGGGCAAAAAAATCAAGGTATTT. Its protein is CALWTQELGKKIKVF.

The chain recombines TRGV2 with TRGJ1 or TRGJ2. As TCRdb names no J gene, one was assigned here on the basis of a DNA match to germline. After removal of 0 bases from V and 1 base from J, the junction contained 3 bases not matched to a gene. The length of the CDR3 is 14 residues. The germline V gene has CDR1 EGSNGY and CDR2 YDSYNSKV. The DNA of the CDR3 is TGTGCCACCTGGGACGGGCCCAATTATTATAAGAAACTCTTT. This codes for CATWDGPNYYKKLF.

Remarks on this clone: The sample carries other DNA sequences with the same CDR3. The chain combines TRGV9 with TRGJP. TCRdb is silent on the J gene; assignment here came from matching the DNA to germline. The CDR3 totals 16 residues. The germline gives CDR1 GITISATS, CDR2 ISYDGTV (reference sequence). V lost 0 bases, J lost 7 bases, and 3 bases stayed unmatched. The CDR3 is CALWEVLELGKKIKVF. The CDR3 region has the DNA TGTGCCTTGTGGGAGGTGCTCGAGTTGGGCAAAAAAATCAAGGTATTT.

This chain uses TRGV9 with TRGJP. In the absence of a J gene in TCRdb, the DNA was matched to germline to assign it here. V shed 0 bases, J shed 5 bases, and the junction held 7 bases outside the gene matches. The CDR3 covers 18 residues. CDR1 is GITISATS and CDR2 is ISYDGTV in the germline V gene (reference sequence). CDR3 nucleotides: TGTGCCTTGTGGGAGGTGCCGGTGGAAGAGTTGGGCAAAAAAATCAAGGTATTT. Residues: CALWEVPVEELGKKIKVF.

The genes are TRGV5 and TRGJ1 or TRGJ2. The J gene is absent in TCRdb and was assigned here via DNA matching to germline. CDR1 and CDR2 (germline): VINAFY, YDVSNSKD. V gave up 0 bases and J gave up 12 bases; unmatched junction bases: 5. The CDR3 length is 11 residues. This chain's CDR3 is CATWDRPGKLF. In DNA form, the CDR3 reads TGTGCCACCTGGGACAGGCCAGGGAAACTCTTT.

This chain links TRGV9 with TRGJP. TCRdb records no J gene; here it was assigned by comparing the DNA to germline. The V gene end was trimmed by 2 bases and the J gene end by 4 bases; junction bases not matched to a gene: 2. The CDR3 consists of 16 residues. The V gene's germline CDR1 is GITISATS and CDR2 ISYDGTV (reference sequence). CDR3 protein: CALWEGQELGKKIKVF. The CDR3 DNA reads TGTGCCTTGTGGGAGGGACAAGAGTTGGGCAAAAAAATCAAGGTATTT.

The chain combines TRGV9 with TRGJP. Assignment of the J gene here rests on matching the DNA to germline, because TCRdb gives none. This CDR3 contains 16 residues. Trimming took 1 base from V and 6 from J; bases not matched to a gene: 3. Germline CDR1 reads GITISATS; CDR2 reads ISYDGTV (reference sequence). DNA for the CDR3: TGTGCCTTGTGGGAGGTTACAGAGTTGGGCAAAAAAATCAAGGTATTT. Translating it yields CALWEVTELGKKIKVF.

The gene calls are TRGV8 and TRGJP1. No J segment appears in TCRdb, so it was assigned here by matching the sequence to germline. CDR3 size: 12 residues. CDR1 VENAVY and CDR2 YDSYNSRV come from the germline V gene. The ends lost 4 bases at V and 6 bases at J; junction bases unmatched: 2. The CDR3 protein is CATWEAGWFKIF. The CDR3 region has the DNA TGTGCCACCTGGGAGGCTGGTTGGTTCAAGATATTT.

This clone appeared a few times. In the same sample, other DNA sequences code for this CDR3. The V and J genes are TRGV9 and TRGJP. TCRdb does not report a J gene; here it was assigned by matching the DNA to germline references. The length of the CDR3 is 16 residues. Per the germline V gene, CDR1 is GITISATS and CDR2 is ISYDGTV (reference sequence). V lost 2 bases and J lost 3; bases outside the gene matches: 1. CDR3 sequence (DNA): TGTGCCTTGTGGGAGGCGCAAGAGTTGGGCAAAAAAATCAAGGTATTT. Translated, it gives CALWEAQELGKKIKVF.

As for this clone: Other DNA variants within this sample encode the same CDR3. This chain uses TRGV9 with TRGJP. The J gene was missing in TCRdb and was found by matching the end of the DNA to germline. Germline lookup yields CDR1 GITISATS and CDR2 ISYDGTV (reference sequence). V gave up 0 bases and J gave up 4 bases; unmatched junction bases: 3. The CDR3 totals 17 residues. The DNA for the CDR3 is TGTGCCTTGTGGGAGGTGGGTCAAGAGTTGGGCAAAAAAATCAAGGTATTT. Its protein is CALWEVGQELGKKIKVF.

CDR3 amino acids: CALWEPPELGKKIKVF. In nucleotides, the CDR3 is TGTGCCTTGTGGGAGCCGCCAGAGTTGGGCAAAAAAATCAAGGTATTT. V is TRGV9 and J is TRGJP. TCRdb does not report a J gene; here it was assigned by matching the DNA to germline references. The CDR3 extends over 16 amino acids. Germline V gene lookup returns CDR1 GITISATS and CDR2 ISYDGTV (reference sequence). The V segment lost 3 bases and the J segment 6 bases; nucleotides outside the gene matches: 5.

This rearrangement joins TRGV3 to TRGJ1 or TRGJ2. The J gene, absent from TCRdb, was called here by matching the DNA to germline. V trimming: 0 bases; J trimming: 7 bases; junction bases outside the gene matches: 9. Germline CDR1 is VTNTFY and CDR2 is YDVSTARD (reference sequence). The CDR3 covers 14 residues. The CDR3 spells CATWDRRPGYKKLF. Written as DNA, the CDR3 is TGTGCCACCTGGGACAGGCGCCCGGGATATAAGAAACTCTTT.

Only one count was recorded for this clone. The rearrangement uses TRGV9 and TRGJ1 or TRGJ2. Matching the DNA to germline supplied the J gene, which TCRdb does not give. From germline, CDR1 is GITISATS and CDR2 ISYDGTV (reference sequence). There are 11 residues in the CDR3. V trimming: 11 bases; J trimming: 8 bases; junction bases outside the gene matches: 12. The CDR3 sequence is CAWITSDKKLF. CDR3 in DNA: TGTGCCTGGATCACTTCGGATAAGAAACTCTTT.

This clone was recorded a few times. V and J are TRGV4 and TRGJ1 or TRGJ2. Germline matching of the DNA provided the J gene here, since TCRdb leaves it blank. Germline CDR1 reads EGSTGY; CDR2 reads YDSYTSSV. The CDR3 runs 13 residues. After removal of 0 bases from V and 4 bases from J, the junction contained 3 bases not matched to a gene. The CDR3 DNA reads as TGTGCCACCTGGGATGGGCAGTATTATAAGAAACTCTTT. It specifies CATWDGQYYKKLF.

The genes are TRGV4 and TRGJP2. The J gene comes from matching the DNA to germline here; TCRdb lacks it. J lost 0 bases, V lost 7 bases, and 5 bases had no gene match. The CDR3 length is 14 residues. CDR1 is EGSTGY and CDR2 is YDSYTSSV in the germline V gene. CDR3 sequence: CATCGYSSDWIKTF. The CDR3 DNA follows: TGTGCCACCTGTGGATATAGTAGTGATTGGATCAAGACGTTT.

To note about this clone: The junction and the germline gene differ at one end; a read error may be behind it. This chain joins TRGV9 and TRGJ1 or TRGJ2. TCRdb leaves out the J gene; it was filled in here by matching the DNA to germline. This CDR3 is 11 amino acids long. CDR1 is GITISATS, CDR2 ISYDGTV, per germline (reference sequence). The CDR3 loop is CALWEDRKKLF. The CDR3 DNA follows: TGTGCCCTGTGGGAGGACAGGAAGAAACTCTTT.